There are a few counts of the clone carrying this TCR beta chain. In the original analysis: Estimates of nucleated cell counts were drawn from the amplification of reference gene primers. This table comes from immunoSEQ multiplex PCR, and its TCRdb copy is limited to in-frame clones, with some not included. The DNA gave D and trimming, while V, J and clone size come from that table. This table holds around 130,000 clones, under 85% found once. The data originate from a study of blood T cell repertoires in COVID-19. For the study at large: The cDNA or gDNA used as material had been derived from T cells, B-cell-depleted T cells, or PBMCs.

The receptor's source is a man between 40 and 49 years old with active or convalescent COVID-19. Material for sequencing was peripheral blood.

The CDR3 bases are TGTGCCAGCAGCTTAGGACACGGCAACGAGCAGTACTTC. As protein: CASSLGHGNEQYF. This chain joins TRBV5-4 and TRBJ2-7, with D perhaps TRBD1 (5 bases). The germline V gene has CDR1 SGHNT and CDR2 YYREEE (reference sequence). V was clipped by 2 bases and J by 5 bases, with 11 bases between them. The CDR3 is 13 residues long.